This entry is about one T cell receptor (beta chain). Its antigen remains unidentified. The sample comes from a study of blood T cells in healthy people across ages. The study's findings and limits: Researchers deemed the diversity estimates from one million T cells underestimates.

Between the trimmed V and J ends, which lost 6 bases and 1 base, there was a span of 19 bases. This CDR3 contains 15 residues. CDR1 is DFQATT, CDR2 SNEGSKA, per germline (reference sequence). A sample-barcoded 5' primer and a J-beta primer mix were used in a second PCR of about 7 to 12 cycles. TCRdb reprocessed the 5' RACE reads via MiXCR and lists one record per CDR3 protein. Altogether 700,000 to 950,000 distinct CDR3 sequences are present, 58% being singletons, with the ten largest covering approximately 20%. The sample was blood. The chain uses TRBV20-1 and TRBJ2-7; D possibly corresponds to TRBD2 (6 bases). The receptor comes from a young man in good health. The CDR3 reads CSAIPGTEPSYEQYF. CDR3 in DNA: TGCAGTGCAATCCCTGGGACTGAACCGTCCTACGAGCAGTACTTC.